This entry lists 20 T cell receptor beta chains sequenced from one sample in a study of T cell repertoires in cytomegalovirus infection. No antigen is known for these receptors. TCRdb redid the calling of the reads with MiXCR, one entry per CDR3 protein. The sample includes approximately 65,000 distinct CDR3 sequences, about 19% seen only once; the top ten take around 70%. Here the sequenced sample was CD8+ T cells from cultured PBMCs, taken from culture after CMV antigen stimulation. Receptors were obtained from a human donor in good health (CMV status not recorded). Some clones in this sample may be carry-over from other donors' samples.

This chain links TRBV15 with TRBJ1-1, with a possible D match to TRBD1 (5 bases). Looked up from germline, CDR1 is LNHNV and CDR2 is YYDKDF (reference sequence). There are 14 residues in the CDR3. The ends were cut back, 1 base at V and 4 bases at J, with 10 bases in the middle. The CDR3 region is CATSRVLGVTEAFF. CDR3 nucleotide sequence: TGTGCCACCAGCAGAGTTTTAGGGGTCACTGAAGCTTTCTTT. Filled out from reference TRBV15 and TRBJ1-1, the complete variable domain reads DAMVIQNPRYQVTQFGKPVTLSCSQTLNHNVMYWYQQKSSQAPKLLFHYYDKDFNNEADTPDNFQSRRPNTSFCFLDIRSPGLGDTAMYLCATSRVLGVTEAFFGQGTRLTVV.

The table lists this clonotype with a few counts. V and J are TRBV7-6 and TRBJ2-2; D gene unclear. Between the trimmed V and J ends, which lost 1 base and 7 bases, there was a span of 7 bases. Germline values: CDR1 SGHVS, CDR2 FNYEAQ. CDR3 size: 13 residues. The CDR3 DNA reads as TGTGCCAGCAGCTTAGGCCCAAGCGGGGAGCTGTTTTTT. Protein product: CASSLGPSGELFF.

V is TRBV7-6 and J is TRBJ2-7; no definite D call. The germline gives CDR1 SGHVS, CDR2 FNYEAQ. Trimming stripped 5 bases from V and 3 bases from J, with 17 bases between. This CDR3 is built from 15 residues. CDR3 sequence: CASSPEGHPGYEQYF. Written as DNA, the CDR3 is TGTGCCAGCAGCCCCGAAGGGCACCCCGGCTACGAGCAGTACTTC.

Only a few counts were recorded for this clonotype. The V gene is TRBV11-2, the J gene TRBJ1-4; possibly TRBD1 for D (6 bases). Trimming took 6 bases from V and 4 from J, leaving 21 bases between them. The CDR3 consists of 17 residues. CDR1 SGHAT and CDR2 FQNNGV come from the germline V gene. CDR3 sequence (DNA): TGTGCCAGCAGGGTAACCAGAAGTCGGACAGTTAATGAAAAACTGTTTTTT. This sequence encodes CASRVTRSRTVNEKLFF.

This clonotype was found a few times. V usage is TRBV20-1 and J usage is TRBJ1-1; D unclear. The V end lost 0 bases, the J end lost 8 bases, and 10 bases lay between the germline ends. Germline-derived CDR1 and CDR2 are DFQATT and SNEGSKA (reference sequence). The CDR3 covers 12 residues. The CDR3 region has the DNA TGCAGTGCTAGAGATTTGGCTCCCGAAGCTTTCTTT. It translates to CSARDLAPEAFF.

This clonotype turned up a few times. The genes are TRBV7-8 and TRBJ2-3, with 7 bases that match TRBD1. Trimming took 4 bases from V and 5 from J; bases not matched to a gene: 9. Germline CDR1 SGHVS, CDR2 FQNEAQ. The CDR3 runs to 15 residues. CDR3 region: CASSSYGTDQDTQYF. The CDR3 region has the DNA TGTGCCAGCAGCTCTTACGGGACAGATCAAGATACGCAGTATTTT.

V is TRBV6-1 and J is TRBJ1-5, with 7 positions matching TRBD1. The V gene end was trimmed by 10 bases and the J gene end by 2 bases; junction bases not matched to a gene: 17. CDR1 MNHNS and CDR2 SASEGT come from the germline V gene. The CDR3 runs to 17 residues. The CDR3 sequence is CATFSLTGKPGNQPQHF. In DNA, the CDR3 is TGTGCCACCTTCTCCTTGACAGGGAAGCCGGGCAATCAGCCCCAGCATTTT.

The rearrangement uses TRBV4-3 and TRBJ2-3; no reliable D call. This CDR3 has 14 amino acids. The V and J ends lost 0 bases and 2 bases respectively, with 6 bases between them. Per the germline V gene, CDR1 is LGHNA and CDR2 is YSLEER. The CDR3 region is CASSQDSNTDTQYF. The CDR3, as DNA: TGCGCCAGCAGCCAAGACAGCAACACAGATACGCAGTATTTT.

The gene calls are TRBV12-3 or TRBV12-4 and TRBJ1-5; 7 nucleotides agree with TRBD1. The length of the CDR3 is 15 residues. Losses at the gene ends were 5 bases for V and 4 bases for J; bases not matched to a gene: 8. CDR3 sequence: CASSIRTGANQPQHF. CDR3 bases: TGTGCCAGCAGTATTCGGACAGGAGCTAATCAGCCCCAGCATTTT.

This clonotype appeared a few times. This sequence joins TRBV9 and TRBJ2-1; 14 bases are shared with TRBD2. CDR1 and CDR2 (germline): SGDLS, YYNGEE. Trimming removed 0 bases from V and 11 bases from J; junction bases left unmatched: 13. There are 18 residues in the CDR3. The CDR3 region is CASSVDPAGLAGGPKQFF. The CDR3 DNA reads TGTGCCAGCAGCGTAGATCCCGCCGGACTAGCGGGGGGCCCTAAGCAGTTCTTC. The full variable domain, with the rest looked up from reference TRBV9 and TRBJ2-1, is DSGVTQTPKHLITATGQRVTLRCSPRSGDLSVYWYQQSLDQGLQFLIQYYNGEERAKGNILERFSAQQFPDLHSELNLSSLELGDSALYFCASSVDPAGLAGGPKQFFGPGTRLTVL.

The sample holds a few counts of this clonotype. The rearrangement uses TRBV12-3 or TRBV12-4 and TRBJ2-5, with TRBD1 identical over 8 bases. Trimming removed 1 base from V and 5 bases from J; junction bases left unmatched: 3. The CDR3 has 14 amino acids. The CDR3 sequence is CASSLVQGDETQYF. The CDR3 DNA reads TGTGCCAGCAGTTTAGTACAGGGGGACGAGACCCAGTACTTC.

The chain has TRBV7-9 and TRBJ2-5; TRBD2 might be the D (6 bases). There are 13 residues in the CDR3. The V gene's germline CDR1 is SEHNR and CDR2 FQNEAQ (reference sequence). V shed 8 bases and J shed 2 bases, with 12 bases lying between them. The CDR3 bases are TGTGCCAGCGGCTGGACTACACAAGAGACCCAGTACTTC. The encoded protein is CASGWTTQETQYF. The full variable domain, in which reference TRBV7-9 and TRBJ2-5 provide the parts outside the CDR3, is DTGVSQNPRHKITKRGQNVTFRCDPISEHNRLYWYRQTLGQGPEFLTYFQNEAQLEKSRLLSDRFSAERPKGSFSTLEIQRTEQGDSAMYLCASGWTTQETQYFGPGTRLLVL.

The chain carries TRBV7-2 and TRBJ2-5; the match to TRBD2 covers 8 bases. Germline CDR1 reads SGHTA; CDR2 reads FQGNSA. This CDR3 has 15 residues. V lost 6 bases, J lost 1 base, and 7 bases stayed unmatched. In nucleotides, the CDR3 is TGTGCCAGCAGTCTGGGCGGGGGGTCCCAAGAGACCCAGTACTTC. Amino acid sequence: CASSLGGGSQETQYF.

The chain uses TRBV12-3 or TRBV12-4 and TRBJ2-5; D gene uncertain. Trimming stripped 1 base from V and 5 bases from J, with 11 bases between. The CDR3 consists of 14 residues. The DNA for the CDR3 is TGTGCCAGCAGTTTAGGAGAGGAAGTGGAGACCCAGTACTTC. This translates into CASSLGEEVETQYF.

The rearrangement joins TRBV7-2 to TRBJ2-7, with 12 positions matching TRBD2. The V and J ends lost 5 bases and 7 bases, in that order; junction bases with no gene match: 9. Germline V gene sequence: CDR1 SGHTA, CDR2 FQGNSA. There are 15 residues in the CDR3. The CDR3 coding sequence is TGTGCCAGCAGCCCTCTAGCGGGGGGGCCGGAGGAGCAGTACTTC. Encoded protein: CASSPLAGGPEEQYF.

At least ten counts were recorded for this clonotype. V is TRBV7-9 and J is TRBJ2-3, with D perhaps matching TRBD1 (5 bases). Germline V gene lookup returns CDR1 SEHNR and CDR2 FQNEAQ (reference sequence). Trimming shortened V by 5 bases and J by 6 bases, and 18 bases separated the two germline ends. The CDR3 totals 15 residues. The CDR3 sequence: CASSPPGSPGDTQYF. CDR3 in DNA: TGTGCCAGCAGCCCCCCGGGCTCCCCAGGGGATACGCAGTATTTT.

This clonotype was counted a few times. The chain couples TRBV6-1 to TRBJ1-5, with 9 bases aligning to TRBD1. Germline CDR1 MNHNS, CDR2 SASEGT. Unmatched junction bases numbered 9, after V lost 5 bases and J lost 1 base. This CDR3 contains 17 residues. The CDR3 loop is CASSLTGGRRSNQPQHF. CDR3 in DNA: TGTGCCAGCAGTTTGACAGGGGGACGTAGGAGCAATCAGCCCCAGCATTTT.

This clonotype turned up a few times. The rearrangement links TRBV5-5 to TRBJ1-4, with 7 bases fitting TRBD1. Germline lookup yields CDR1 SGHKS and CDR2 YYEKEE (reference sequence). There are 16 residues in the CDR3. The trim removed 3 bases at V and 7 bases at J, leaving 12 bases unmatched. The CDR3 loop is CASSWTSGDSSEKLFF. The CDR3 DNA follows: TGTGCCAGCAGCTGGACCTCTGGGGACAGCAGTGAAAAACTGTTTTTT.

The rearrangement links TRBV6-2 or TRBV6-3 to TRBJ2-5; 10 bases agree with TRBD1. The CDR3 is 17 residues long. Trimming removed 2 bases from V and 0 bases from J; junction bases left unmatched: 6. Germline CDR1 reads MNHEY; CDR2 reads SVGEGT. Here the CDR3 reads CASSYDPGTGDQETQYF. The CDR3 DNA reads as TGTGCCAGCAGTTACGACCCCGGGACAGGGGACCAAGAGACCCAGTACTTC.

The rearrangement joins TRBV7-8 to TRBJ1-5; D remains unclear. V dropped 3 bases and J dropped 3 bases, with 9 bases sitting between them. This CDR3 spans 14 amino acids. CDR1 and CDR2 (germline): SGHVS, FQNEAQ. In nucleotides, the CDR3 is TGTGCCAGCAGCTTTAAGGCAGACAATCAGCCCCAGCATTTT. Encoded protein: CASSFKADNQPQHF.